This passage covers 9 T cell receptor beta chains from one sample sequenced in a study of CD8 T cells in Susac syndrome. Reverse transcription of 0.5 to 1 ug RNA was performed with random hexamers. In TCRdb, the immunoSEQ multiplex PCR reads were re-called with MiXCR into one record per CDR3 protein. This sample has 400,000 or so distinct CDR3 sequences, with more than 70% found just once. Sequenced sample: CD8+ T cells from PBMCs. The receptor source for this set is a human donor with multiple sclerosis.

The chain has TRBV2 and TRBJ2-1; 7 bases line up with TRBD1. The germline V gene encodes CDR1 SNHLY and CDR2 FYNNEI. CDR3 size: 16 residues. The V gene end was trimmed by 0 bases and the J gene end by 6 bases; junction bases not matched to a gene: 8. In DNA form, the CDR3 reads TGTGCCAGCAGTGAAGCGCAGGGGGTAGACGTCAATGAGCAGTTCTTC. The encoded protein is CASSEAQGVDVNEQFF. The variable domain in full, completed from reference TRBV2 and TRBJ2-1, reads EPEVTQTPSHQVTQMGQEVILRCVPISNHLYFYWYRQILGQKVEFLVSFYNNEISEKSEIFDDQFSVERPDGSNFTLKIRSTKLEDSAMYFCASSEAQGVDVNEQFFGPGTRLTVL.

This chain uses TRBV7-2 with TRBJ1-5; D is uncertain. This CDR3 is built from 15 residues. Germline assignment: CDR1 SGHTA and CDR2 FQGNSA. The V end was cut by 1 base, the J end by 0 bases, with 7 bases between. CDR3 region: CASSLEGYSNQPQHF. CDR3 sequence (DNA): TGTGCCAGCAGCTTAGAAGGGTATAGCAATCAGCCCCAGCATTTT.

V gene TRBV28 combines with J gene TRBJ2-1; D is unresolved. The length of the CDR3 is 18 residues. V gave up 5 bases and J gave up 5 bases, with 25 bases separating them. Germline lookup yields CDR1 MDHEN and CDR2 SYDVKM. The CDR3 region is CASSLTVPRSTSNNEQFF. DNA of the CDR3: TGTGCCAGCAGTCTGACGGTCCCCCGTAGTACTTCCAACAATGAGCAGTTCTTC.

This sequence joins TRBV15 and TRBJ2-3; 7 bases match TRBD2. With 3 bases clipped from V and 8 bases from J, the junction kept 8 bases outside the gene matches. The CDR3 extends over 14 amino acids. Germline V gene sequence: CDR1 LNHNV, CDR2 YYDKDF (reference sequence). The CDR3, as DNA: TGTGCCACCAGCAGGAGCGGGGAAATAGGTACGCAGTATTTT. The encoded protein is CATSRSGEIGTQYF.

V usage is TRBV7-9 and J usage is TRBJ1-4, with 8 bases fitting TRBD1. V lost 3 bases to trimming and J lost 3 bases; unmatched junction nucleotides: 3. Per germline, CDR1 SEHNR and CDR2 FQNEAQ (reference sequence). The CDR3 covers 15 residues. DNA of the CDR3: TGTGCCAGCAGCTTCCGACAGGGGCCTAATGAAAAACTGTTTTTT. Translation gives CASSFRQGPNEKLFF.

The gene calls are TRBV30 and TRBJ1-1; D not certain. The V gene's germline CDR1 is GTSNPN and CDR2 SVGIG (reference sequence). The CDR3 totals 13 residues. Trimming took 3 bases from V and 3 from J, leaving 11 bases between them. CDR3 sequence (DNA): TGTGCCTGGAGCCGAGAGGGTTACACTGAAGCTTTCTTT. Translating it yields CAWSREGYTEAFF.

The V call is TRBV25-1, the J call TRBJ2-7, with D unclear. Trimming stripped 1 base from V and 4 bases from J, with 2 bases between. Germline V gives CDR1 MGHDK, CDR2 SYGVNS. The length of the CDR3 is 11 residues. CDR3 residues: CASSEFYEQYF. The CDR3 nucleotides read TGTGCCAGCAGTGAATTTTACGAGCAGTACTTC.

Of note for this clonotype: At one end, the junction sequence differs from germline, possibly due to a read error. The chain has TRBV2 and TRBJ2-3; D is ambiguous. Germline lookup yields CDR1 SNHLY and CDR2 FYNNEI. This CDR3 spans 11 amino acids. DNA of the CDR3: TGTGCCATCTCGAGCAGAGATACGCAGTATTTT. Its translation: CAISSRDTQYF.

The gene calls are TRBV7-9 and TRBJ2-7; 10 bases are a match to TRBD2. CDR1 is SEHNR and CDR2 is FQNEAQ in the germline V gene (reference sequence). The V and J ends lost 3 bases and 5 bases, in that order; junction bases with no gene match: 10. The CDR3 has 16 residues. The CDR3 spells CASSLVAAGGFHEQYF. The DNA of the CDR3 is TGTGCCAGCAGCTTGGTGGCAGCGGGAGGGTTCCACGAGCAGTACTTC. The full variable domain, rest sourced from reference TRBV7-9 and TRBJ2-7, is DTGVSQNPRHKITKRGQNVTFRCDPISEHNRLYWYRQTLGQGPEFLTYFQNEAQLEKSRLLSDRFSAERPKGSFSTLEIQRTEQGDSAMYLCASSLVAAGGFHEQYFGPGTRLTVT.